These 21 T cell receptor beta chains came from one sample sequenced in a study of CD8 T cells in Susac syndrome. Random hexamers were used to reverse transcribe the RNA input (roughly 0.5 to 1 ug). TCRdb reprocessed the immunoSEQ multiplex PCR reads via MiXCR and lists one record per CDR3 protein. The data contain about 160,000 distinct CDR3 sequences, just under 95% of them singletons. Specimen: CD4+ T cells from PBMCs. These receptors all come from a human donor in good health.

This chain joins TRBV6-1 and TRBJ2-2; 9 nucleotides match TRBD1. This CDR3 has 17 amino acids. V shed 7 bases, J shed 4 bases, and the junction held 13 bases outside the gene matches. Germline V gene sequence: CDR1 MNHNS, CDR2 SASEGT. CDR3 DNA sequence: TGTGCCAGCACCTCGGACAGGGGACGGGGACGCACCGGGGAGCTGTTTTTT. Residues: CASTSDRGRGRTGELFF.

The rearrangement links TRBV4-1 to TRBJ2-2; 9 bases agree with TRBD1. The V gene end was trimmed by 1 base and the J gene end by 7 bases; junction bases not matched to a gene: 7. The CDR3 sequence is 16 residues long. Germline V gene sequence: CDR1 MGHRA, CDR2 YSYEKL. The CDR3 nucleotides are TGCGCCAGCAGCCAAGGGTGGGACAGGGTTAACGGGGAGCTGTTTTTT. The encoded protein is CASSQGWDRVNGELFF.

The chain employs TRBV4-1 and TRBJ1-2; a possible D gene is TRBD1 (5 bases). This CDR3 has 15 amino acids. V shed 4 bases and J shed 4 bases, with 16 bases lying between them. The germline V gene encodes CDR1 MGHRA and CDR2 YSYEKL. The chain's CDR3 is CASSLGTEGAYGYTF. In DNA, the CDR3 is TGCGCCAGCAGCCTAGGGACCGAGGGAGCCTATGGCTACACCTTC.

The chain has TRBV5-1 and TRBJ2-7, with D tentatively TRBD1 (5 bases). CDR3 size: 13 residues. Germline V gene data show CDR1 as SGHRS and CDR2 as YFSETQ. The V and J ends lost 0 bases and 6 bases respectively, with 10 bases between them. CDR3 sequence (DNA): TGCGCCAGCAGCTTGGTTGCAGGGCGCGAGCAGTACTTC. It codes for CASSLVAGREQYF.

Only one count was recorded for this clonotype. The chain combines TRBV6-5 with TRBJ1-4; 7 bases map to TRBD1. The length of the CDR3 is 14 residues. The germline CDR1 and CDR2 sequences are MNHEY and SVGAGI. V was clipped by 6 bases and J by 6 bases; unmatched bases: 7. CDR3 protein: CASRPTGVDEKLFF. As DNA, the CDR3 is TGTGCCAGCAGACCTACAGGGGTGGATGAAAAACTGTTTTTT.

The rearrangement uses TRBV3-1 and TRBJ1-2; perhaps TRBD1 as D (6 bases). CDR1 LGHDT and CDR2 YNNKEL come from the germline V gene (reference sequence). V lost 6 bases and J lost 2, with 19 bases in between. The CDR3 length is 16 residues. The CDR3 DNA reads as TGTGCCAGCAGACCTTTTGGTGAAGGGGGAAACTATGGCTACACCTTC. Protein sequence: CASRPFGEGGNYGYTF.

The chain links TRBV20-1 to TRBJ2-5; 12 bases align to TRBD2. Germline assignment: CDR1 DFQATT and CDR2 SNEGSKA (reference sequence). V shed 0 bases, J shed 4 bases, and the junction held 12 bases outside the gene matches. The CDR3 has 18 residues. The CDR3 sequence: CSARDRASGGVLVETQYF. CDR3 nucleotides: TGCAGTGCTAGAGATCGGGCTAGCGGGGGGGTTCTTGTAGAGACCCAGTACTTC.

The J gene is TRBJ2-7, the V gene TRBV5-8; 11 positions match TRBD1. Germline trimming cut 0 bases from V and 3 bases from J; bases unmatched to any gene: 8. CDR3 length equals 17 residues. Germline CDR1 SGHTS, CDR2 YDEGEE. CDR3: CASSLGTGGAFDYEQYF. Here the CDR3 DNA reads TGTGCCAGCAGCTTGGGGACAGGGGGCGCTTTCGACTACGAGCAGTACTTC.

The CDR3 nucleotides are TGCGCCAGCAGCCGAGGGAATTTCAAAGCTTTCTTT. This codes for CASSRGNFKAFF. This chain joins TRBV4-1 and TRBJ1-1; no clear D gene. Trimming pared 4 bases from V and 9 bases from J, leaving 12 bases between. The CDR3 is 12 amino acids. Germline CDR1 reads MGHRA; CDR2 reads YSYEKL.

The rearrangement links TRBV3-1 to TRBJ1-2; 9 bases align to TRBD1. In germline, CDR1 is LGHDT, CDR2 YNNKEL (reference sequence). This CDR3 is built from 14 residues. Trimming removed 0 bases from V and 6 bases from J; junction bases left unmatched: 2. The CDR3 is CASSQDYRGHGYTF. In DNA form, the CDR3 reads TGTGCCAGCAGCCAAGATTACAGGGGGCATGGCTACACCTTC.

CDR3 residues: CASSFDRHGYTF. Here the CDR3 DNA reads TGTGCCAGCAGTTTCGACCGGCATGGCTACACCTTC. The rearrangement links TRBV6-5 to TRBJ1-2; D is ambiguous. This CDR3 is 12 amino acids long. Germline CDR1 MNHEY, CDR2 SVGAGI. With 4 bases removed from V and 6 bases from J, the gap between germline ends came to 9 bases.

The chain employs TRBV5-1 and TRBJ2-4, with D possibly matching TRBD1 (5 bases). V dropped 1 base and J dropped 5 bases, with 7 bases sitting between them. Germline V CDR1 and CDR2: SGHRS, YFSETQ. This CDR3 contains 13 residues. DNA of the CDR3: TGCGCCAGCAGCTTGTTAGGGGAAAACATTCAGTACTTC. This sequence encodes CASSLLGENIQYF.

The J gene is TRBJ1-5, the V gene TRBV12-3 or TRBV12-4, with 8 bases identical to TRBD1. This CDR3 region has 18 residues. The V segment lost 5 bases and the J segment 2 bases; nucleotides outside the gene matches: 14. CDR3 region: CASSPTGAGIVGNQPQHF. CDR3 nucleotides: TGTGCCAGCAGTCCGACAGGGGCGGGGATCGTGGGCAATCAGCCCCAGCATTTT.

The chain is built from TRBV7-3 and TRBJ2-2; D not certain. Per germline, CDR1 SGHTA and CDR2 FQGTGA. V was cut by 2 bases and J by 6 bases, with 7 bases left in between. The CDR3 is 13 residues long. DNA for the CDR3: TGTGCCAGCAGCTTAGGAGCACCCGGGGAGCTGTTTTTT. This gives the protein CASSLGAPGELFF.

The chain couples TRBV20-1 to TRBJ1-2, with a weak D call TRBD1 (5 bases). CDR1 and CDR2 (germline): DFQATT, SNEGSKA (reference sequence). The length of the CDR3 is 13 residues. Trimming stripped 3 bases from V and 8 bases from J, with 16 bases between. The CDR3 region has the DNA TGCAGTGCTAGGAAACAGGTAGAGGACGGCTACACCTTC. It yields the protein CSARKQVEDGYTF.

The rearrangement links TRBV3-1 to TRBJ1-4; D gene unclear. Germline CDR1 reads LGHDT; CDR2 reads YNNKEL (reference sequence). Trimming stripped 4 bases from V and 3 bases from J, with 9 bases between. The CDR3 contains 14 residues. Here the CDR3 DNA reads TGTGCCAGCAGCCGACGCCCGGCTAATGAAAAACTGTTTTTT. Translation: CASSRRPANEKLFF.

This chain joins TRBV20-1 and TRBJ2-7; D is undetermined. This CDR3 is built from 13 residues. Trimming left V 1 base short and J 4 bases short, with 11 bases between. Germline-derived CDR1 and CDR2 are DFQATT and SNEGSKA (reference sequence). The CDR3: CSARGKSAYEQYF. The CDR3 nucleotides are TGCAGTGCTAGAGGGAAATCCGCGTACGAGCAGTACTTC.

In this sample, this clonotype turned up a few times. The chain employs TRBV18 and TRBJ2-7, with D unclear. V lost 5 bases, J lost 3 bases, and 5 bases lay in between. CDR3 size: 11 residues. Germline CDR1 reads KGHSH; CDR2 reads LQKENI. Here the CDR3 reads CASSISYEQYF. In nucleotides, the CDR3 is TGTGCCAGCTCAATCAGCTACGAGCAGTACTTC.

The chain joins TRBV7-2 to TRBJ1-2; TRBD1 is a possible D gene (6 bases). This CDR3 region has 14 residues. CDR1 is SGHTA, CDR2 FQGNSA, per germline. Trimming shortened V by 3 bases and J by 6 bases, and 14 bases separated the two germline ends. CDR3 nucleotide sequence: TGTGCCAGCAGCTTGGTGAAACAGGGTCATGGCTACACCTTC. Its translation is CASSLVKQGHGYTF. Drawing the rest from reference TRBV7-2 and TRBJ1-2, the complete variable domain is GAGVSQSPSNKVTEKGKDVELRCDPISGHTALYWYRQSLGQGLEFLIYFQGNSAPDKSGLPSDRFSAERTGGSVSTLTIQRTQQEDSAVYLCASSLVKQGHGYTFGSGTRLTVV.

The chain employs TRBV2 and TRBJ2-1; 10 bases match TRBD1. The CDR3 is made up of 14 amino acids. Germline trimming cut 4 bases from V and 7 bases from J; bases unmatched to any gene: 4. Germline values: CDR1 SNHLY, CDR2 FYNNEI. In nucleotides, the CDR3 is TGTGCCAGCAGTGGACAGGGGGCGCAAAATGAGCAGTTCTTC. Amino acid sequence: CASSGQGAQNEQFF.

The chain has TRBV15 and TRBJ2-5, with unresolved D. The CDR3 runs to 13 residues. Germline V gene data show CDR1 as LNHNV and CDR2 as YYDKDF (reference sequence). Trimming left V 5 bases short and J 4 bases short, with 11 bases between. CDR3 coding DNA: TGTGCCACCAGCGGTCGACATACAGAGACCCAGTACTTC. Translating gives CATSGRHTETQYF.